This T cell receptor beta chain emerged from a study of blood T cell repertoires in COVID-19 (dated by TCRdb to 2020 to 2021). Some background on the complete study: The collaborator samples originated in the United States, Italy and Spain and spanned the acute and convalescent phases of COVID-19. Where available, HLA class I and class II types were obtained from metadata supplied by the sample provider rather than from assay-based typing. The material from the prospective study consisted of cDNA or gDNA derived from T cells, B-cell-depleted T cells, or PBMCs. The sample metadata nearly always contained a de-identified subject ID, COVID-19 status, age in years and sex. The samples were drawn from the first 160 participants of the ongoing ImmuneRACE study and from 950 to 1,500 subjects provided by 6 global collaborators. The repertoires were made available in a free public database intended to serve as a resource for research on the immune response to SARS-CoV-2. Subjects who had been exposed to COVID-19, were actively infected with it, or had recovered from it provided the deeply sampled blood TCRbeta repertoires that made up the dataset. Here is what the overall study found, with its caveats: Clinical and demographic metadata were provided uncurated, with the amount varying by source and participant.

The immunoSEQ Assay, a bias-controlled multiplex PCR, was used to amplify TCRbeta CDR3 regions from genomic DNA. On the study's bioinformatics: The number of nucleated cells in each sample was estimated by amplification of reference gene primers within the assay. To quantify the absolute abundance of each unique TCRbeta CDR3 rearrangement, sequence reads were collapsed and filtered. For each sample, productive Simpson clonality was calculated by taking the square root of Simpson's diversity index across productive rearrangements. TCRdb stores this immuneACCESS table with in-frame sequences only. Part of the clones is absent; in the studies checked, under half of the shortfall reflects unresolved V genes, and no reason is known for the rest. That table furnishes V, J and clone size, whereas the DNA furnished D and trimming. This sample comprises about 100,000 clones, 84% of them detected only once. The top ten hold just under 2% of the sample.

The cysteine opens and the phenylalanine closes a CDR3 of 18 amino acids. CDR3 DNA is the only sequence kept; it has 54 bases, read in frame from the first base. Trimming accounts for 2 bases at V and 2 bases at J, while the number of junction bases matched to no gene is 13. CDR1 and CDR2 were assigned from the germline V gene (reference sequence) as SEHNR and FQNEAQ. This clone turned up a few times. Its antigen specificity is not known. The sample holds no much larger clone one base away, and base qualities are not on file. Whole blood was collected in K2EDTA tubes by collaborating institutions according to the institutions' own protocols. For TCRbeta analysis, collaborator samples were shipped as frozen whole blood, as isolated PBMCs, or as DNA extracted from either sample type.

The origin of this receptor is a man between 65 and 85 years old with active or convalescent COVID-19. The V and J segments used are TRBV7-9 and TRBJ1-2, and TRBD1 matches 8 of the central bases. Sequencing input: peripheral blood. The CDR3 protein is CASSLIPLRDRRNYGYTF. The sequenced DNA: TGTGCCAGCAGCTTAATCCCACTCCGGGACAGGCGGAACTATGGCTACACCTTC. The full variable domain, completed from the reference TRBV7-9 and TRBJ1-2 proteins outside the CDR3, reads DTGVSQNPRHKITKRGQNVTFRCDPISEHNRLYWYRQTLGQGPEFLTYFQNEAQLEKSRLLSDRFSAERPKGSFSTLEIQRTEQGDSAMYLCASSLIPLRDRRNYGYTFGSGTRLTVV.